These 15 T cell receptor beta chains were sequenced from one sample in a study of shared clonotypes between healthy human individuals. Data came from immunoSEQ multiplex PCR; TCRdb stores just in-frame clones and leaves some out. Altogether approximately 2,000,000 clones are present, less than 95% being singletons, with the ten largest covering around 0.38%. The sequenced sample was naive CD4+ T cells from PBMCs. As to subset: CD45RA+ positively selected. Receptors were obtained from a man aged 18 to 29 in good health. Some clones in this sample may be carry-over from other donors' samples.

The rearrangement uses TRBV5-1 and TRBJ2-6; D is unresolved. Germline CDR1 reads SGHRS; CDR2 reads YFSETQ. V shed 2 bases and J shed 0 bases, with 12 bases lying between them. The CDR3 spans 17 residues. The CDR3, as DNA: TGCGCCAGCAGCTTTACGATACTAAGCTCTGGGGCCAACGTCCTGACTTTC. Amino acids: CASSFTILSSGANVLTF.

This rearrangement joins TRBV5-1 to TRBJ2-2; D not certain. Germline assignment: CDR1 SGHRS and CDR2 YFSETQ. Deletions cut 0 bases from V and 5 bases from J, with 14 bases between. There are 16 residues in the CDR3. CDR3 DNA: TGCGCCAGCAGCTTGGCCCCCCTTTCTGGAACCGGGGAGCTGTTTTTT. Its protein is CASSLAPLSGTGELFF.

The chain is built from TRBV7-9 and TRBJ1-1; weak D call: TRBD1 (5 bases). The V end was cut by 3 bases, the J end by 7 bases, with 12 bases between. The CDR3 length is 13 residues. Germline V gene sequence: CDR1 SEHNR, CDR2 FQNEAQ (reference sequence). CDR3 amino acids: CASSFSGPSEAFF. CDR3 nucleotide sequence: TGTGCCAGCAGCTTCTCAGGGCCGAGTGAAGCTTTCTTT.

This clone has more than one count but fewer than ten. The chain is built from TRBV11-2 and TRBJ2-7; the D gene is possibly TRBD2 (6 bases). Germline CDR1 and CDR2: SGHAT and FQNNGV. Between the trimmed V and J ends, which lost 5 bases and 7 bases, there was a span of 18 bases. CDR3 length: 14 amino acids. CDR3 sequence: CASSTGTAGVEQYF. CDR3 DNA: TGTGCCAGCAGCACCGGGACTGCCGGTGTGGAGCAGTACTTC.

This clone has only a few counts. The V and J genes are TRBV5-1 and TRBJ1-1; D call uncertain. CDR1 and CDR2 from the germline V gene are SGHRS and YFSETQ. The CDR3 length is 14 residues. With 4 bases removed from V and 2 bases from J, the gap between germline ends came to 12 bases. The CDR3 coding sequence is TGCGCCAGCAGCCCCGGACTGTCAAACACTGAAGCTTTCTTT. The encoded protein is CASSPGLSNTEAFF.

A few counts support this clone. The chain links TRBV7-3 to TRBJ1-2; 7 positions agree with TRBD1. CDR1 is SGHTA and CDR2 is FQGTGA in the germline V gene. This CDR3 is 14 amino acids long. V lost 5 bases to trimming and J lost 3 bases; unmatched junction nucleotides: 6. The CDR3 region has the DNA TGTGCCAGCAGCCCGACCGGGACAGACTATGGCTACACCTTC. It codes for CASSPTGTDYGYTF.

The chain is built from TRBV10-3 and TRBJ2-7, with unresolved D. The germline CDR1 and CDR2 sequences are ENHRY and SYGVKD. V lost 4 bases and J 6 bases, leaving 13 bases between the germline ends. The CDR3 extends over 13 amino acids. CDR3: CAISVLGVAEQYF. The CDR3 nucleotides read TGTGCCATCAGTGTGTTGGGCGTTGCCGAGCAGTACTTC.

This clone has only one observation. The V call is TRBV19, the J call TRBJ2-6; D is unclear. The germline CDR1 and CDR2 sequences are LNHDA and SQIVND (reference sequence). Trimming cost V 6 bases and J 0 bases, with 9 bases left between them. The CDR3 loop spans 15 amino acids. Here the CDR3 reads CASSPWGSGANVLTF. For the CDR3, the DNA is TGTGCCAGTAGCCCATGGGGCTCTGGGGCCAACGTCCTGACTTTC. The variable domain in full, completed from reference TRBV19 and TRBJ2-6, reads DGGITQSPKYLFRKEGQNVTLSCEQNLNHDAMYWYRQDPGQGLRLIYYSQIVNDFQKGDIAEGYSVSREKKESFPLTVTSAQKNPTAFYLCASSPWGSGANVLTFGAGSRLTVL.

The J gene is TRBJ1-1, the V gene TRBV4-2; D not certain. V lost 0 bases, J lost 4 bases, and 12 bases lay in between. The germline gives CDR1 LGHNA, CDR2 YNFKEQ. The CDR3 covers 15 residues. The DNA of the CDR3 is TGTGCCAGCAGCCAAGAGAGTATGAGTGCCACTGAAGCTTTCTTT. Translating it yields CASSQESMSATEAFF.

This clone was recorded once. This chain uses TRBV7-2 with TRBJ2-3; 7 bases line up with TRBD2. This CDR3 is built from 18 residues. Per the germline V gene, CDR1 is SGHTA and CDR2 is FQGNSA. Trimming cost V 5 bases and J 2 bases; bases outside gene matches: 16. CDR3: CASSTTSAGPGFTDTQYF. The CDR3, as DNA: TGTGCCAGCAGCACTACTAGCGCGGGGCCGGGATTCACAGATACGCAGTATTTT.

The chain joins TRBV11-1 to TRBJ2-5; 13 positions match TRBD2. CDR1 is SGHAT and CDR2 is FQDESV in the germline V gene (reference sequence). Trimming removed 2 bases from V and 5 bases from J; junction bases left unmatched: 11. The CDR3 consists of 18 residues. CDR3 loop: CASSLWTSGSYSGETQYF. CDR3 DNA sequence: TGTGCCAGCAGCTTATGGACTAGCGGGAGTTATTCCGGGGAGACCCAGTACTTC.

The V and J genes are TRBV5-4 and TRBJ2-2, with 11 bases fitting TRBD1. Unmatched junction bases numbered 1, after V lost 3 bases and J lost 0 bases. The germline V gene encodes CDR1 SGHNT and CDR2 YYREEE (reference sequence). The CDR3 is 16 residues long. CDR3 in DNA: TGTGCCAGCAGCTGGGACAGGGGGTCGAACACCGGGGAGCTGTTTTTT. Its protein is CASSWDRGSNTGELFF.

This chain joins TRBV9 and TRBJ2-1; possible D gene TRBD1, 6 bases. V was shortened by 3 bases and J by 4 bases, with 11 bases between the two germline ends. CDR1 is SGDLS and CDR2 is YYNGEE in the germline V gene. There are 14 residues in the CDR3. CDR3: CASSAGQLYNEQFF. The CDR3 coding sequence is TGTGCCAGCAGCGCCGGACAGTTATACAATGAGCAGTTCTTC.

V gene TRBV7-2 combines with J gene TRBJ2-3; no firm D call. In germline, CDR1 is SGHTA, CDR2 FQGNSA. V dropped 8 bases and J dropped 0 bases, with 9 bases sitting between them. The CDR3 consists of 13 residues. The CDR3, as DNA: TGTGCCAGCGGACCTTCTAGCACAGATACGCAGTATTTT. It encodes CASGPSSTDTQYF.

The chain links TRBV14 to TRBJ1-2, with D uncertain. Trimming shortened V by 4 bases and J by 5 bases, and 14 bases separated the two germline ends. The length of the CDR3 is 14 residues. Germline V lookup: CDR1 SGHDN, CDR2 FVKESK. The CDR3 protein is CASSPVSGKYGYTF. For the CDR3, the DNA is TGTGCCAGCAGCCCCGTTAGTGGAAAATATGGCTACACCTTC.